Detailed here is one T cell receptor beta chain. This clone's antigen is unknown. Per-base quality was not reported, and no clone a single base away is much larger than it. The sample belongs to a study of CD8+ T cells in alopecia areata (dated by TCRdb to 2016 to 2019). Regarding the complete study: The treated patients took part in an open-label pilot trial in which moderate-to-severe alopecia areata was treated with oral tofacitinib at 5 to 10 mg twice daily. Tofacitinib was administered for 6 to 18 months, and 6 months of follow-up off drug were then conducted to assess delayed response and recurrence. In treated patients, disease severity was measured using the SALT score, which gives the percentage of scalp surface area affected. The study used high-throughput TCRbeta sequencing to examine T cell clonal expansion in alopecia areata, in both the C3H/HeJ mouse model and human patients. Scalp tissue and sorted CD4+ and CD8+ peripheral blood T cells from patchy and totalis/universalis alopecia areata patients and from healthy controls were covered by human TCRbeta sequencing. Biopsies were taken from tofacitinib-treated patients at baseline and again at 4 and 24 weeks into treatment, and several of those patients also had a later scalp biopsy. Scalp clonality was compared across normal scalp (n=4), patchy alopecia areata scalp (n=8), and alopecia totalis/universalis scalp (n=8). RNA came from the PAXgene miRNA kit for fixed scalp, the miRNeasy kit for PBMCs, and the RNeasy kit for mouse skin. TCRbeta CDR3 regions were amplified by immunoSEQ multiplex PCR with 35 Vbeta forward and 13 Jbeta reverse primers.

The library was built by means of the immunoSEQ multiplex PCR assay. RNA was extracted from all samples and reverse transcribed into cDNA as template for TCR sequencing. First-strand cDNA was synthesized using SuperScript III with a 2:1 mix of oligo-dT and random hexamers. Amplification bias was assessed with a synthetic immune receptor repertoire, and residual bias was removed computationally. The published analysis was carried out like this. Raw reads were preprocessed to remove errors, and CDR3 was defined by IMGT conventions from the conserved cysteine to phenylalanine. To get clonality, Shannon entropy was normalized by log2 of the number of productive unique TCRs and the result was subtracted from 1. Scalp TCRbeta sequences were cross-referenced with sorted blood CD4 and CD8 repertoires so that the CD4 or CD8 identity of scalp clones could be inferred. This immuneACCESS table, as held by TCRdb, lists in-frame sequences with V and J called but not all clones. Of the missing ones, under half trace to an unresolved V gene in checked studies; the others have no known cause. V, J and clone size were drawn from that table, and D and trimming were deduced from the DNA. The sample yields around 100,000 clones; 65% to 90% were counted once. Roughly 10% of the sample comes from the top ten.

General findings and caveats noted by the study authors: Lesional scalp, especially in alopecia totalis/universalis, showed higher clonality and more expanded CD8+ clones than normal scalp, suggesting antigenic drive. Unlike mouse skin, where gammadelta T cells dominate, normal human skin contains resident alphabeta T cells that get sequenced too, which complicates analysis of the scalp TCR repertoire. Many expanded lesional clones were found to persist in scalp and blood during tofacitinib treatment, and relapse after treatment cessation may be partly explained by this persistence. Shared TCR sequences between patients were less evident than in mice, which may be partly attributable to HLA diversity in the patient population. The treated cohort was small, with a single nonresponder, so links between baseline CD8+ expansion and response need larger studies. Tofacitinib significantly lowered scalp clonality and the number of expanded CD8+ clones among the top 100 scalp clones.

What this sample's treatment or condition label stands for: oral pan-JAK inhibitor, 5-10 mg twice daily. Lesional scalp punch biopsies and peripheral blood were obtained from alopecia areata patients. PBMCs were separated by density centrifugation and stained for CD3, CD4 and CD8, after which CD4+ and CD8+ T cells were sorted on a FACSAria. Sequencing used CD8+ T cells sorted from blood, obtained around week 30, from a patient treated with tofacitinib. The receptor comes from a human donor with alopecia areata.

The CDR3 in this case is CSVEGLAGAPYNEQFF. The DNA reads as follows: TGCAGCGTTGAAGGACTAGCGGGAGCCCCCTACAATGAGCAGTTCTTC. In this chain, TRBV29-1 is recombined with TRBJ2-1, with 12 bases aligning to TRBD2. CDR1 and CDR2 are read off the germline V gene as SQVTM and ANQGSEA. Including the terminal cysteine and phenylalanine, the CDR3 comprises 16 residues. The kept DNA is CDR3 alone, 48 bases in frame from the first base. Compared with germline, V lacks 1 base and J lacks 2 bases; bases without a gene match: 3.